The clone carrying this TCR beta chain was recorded a few times. Its antigen is not identified. This sample is drawn from a study of T cells after yellow fever vaccination. TCRdb analysed the 5' RACE reads with MiXCR anew, one entry per CDR3 protein. The sample includes roughly 350,000 distinct CDR3 sequences, about 4% of them seen just once. The CDR3 has 16 residues. V lost 3 bases, J lost 1 base, and 14 bases lay in between. CDR1 is MGHRA, CDR2 YSYEKL, per germline. Points from the study as a whole: The booster response re-showed most primary clones: over 95% CD4, more than 80% CD8.

The sample here was PBMCs, taken 5 days after the yellow fever booster vaccination. The clonotype originates from a man aged 18 to 30 who received the YFV17D yellow fever vaccine. This chain connects TRBV4-1 to TRBJ2-3; perhaps TRBD1 as D (5 bases). The CDR3 here is CASSHVQGPRTDTQYF. CDR3 coding DNA: TGCGCCAGCAGCCATGTGCAGGGTCCCCGCACAGATACGCAGTATTTT.